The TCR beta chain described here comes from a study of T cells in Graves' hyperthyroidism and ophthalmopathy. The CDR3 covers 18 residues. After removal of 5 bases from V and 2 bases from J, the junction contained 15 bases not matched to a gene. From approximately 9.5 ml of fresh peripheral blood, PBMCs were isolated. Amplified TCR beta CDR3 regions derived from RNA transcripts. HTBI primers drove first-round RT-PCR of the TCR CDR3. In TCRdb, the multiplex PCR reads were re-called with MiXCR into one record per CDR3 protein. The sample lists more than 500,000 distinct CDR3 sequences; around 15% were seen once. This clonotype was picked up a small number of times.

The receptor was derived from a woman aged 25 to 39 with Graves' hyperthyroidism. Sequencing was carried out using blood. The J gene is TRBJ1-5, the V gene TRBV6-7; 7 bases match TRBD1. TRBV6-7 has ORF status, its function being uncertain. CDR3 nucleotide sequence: TGTGCCAGCAGTCCTACGAGGCAGGGGGATGATGGCAATCAGCCCCAGCATTTT. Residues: CASSPTRQGDDGNQPQHF.